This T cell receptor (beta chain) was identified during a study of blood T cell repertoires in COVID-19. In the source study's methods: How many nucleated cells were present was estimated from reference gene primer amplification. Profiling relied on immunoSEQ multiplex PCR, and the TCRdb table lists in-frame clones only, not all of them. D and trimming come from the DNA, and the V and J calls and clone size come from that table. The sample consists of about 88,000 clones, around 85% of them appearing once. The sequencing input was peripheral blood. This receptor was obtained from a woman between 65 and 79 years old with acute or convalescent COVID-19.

The CDR3 spells CATSDLPGQGYNEQFF. The CDR3 DNA follows: TGTGCCACCAGTGACTTACCGGGACAGGGGTATAATGAGCAGTTCTTC. V is TRBV24-1 and J is TRBJ2-1; 10 bases fit TRBD1. Germline values: CDR1 KGHDR, CDR2 SFDVKD. V trimming: 4 bases; J trimming: 7 bases; junction bases outside the gene matches: 9. The CDR3 contains 16 residues.